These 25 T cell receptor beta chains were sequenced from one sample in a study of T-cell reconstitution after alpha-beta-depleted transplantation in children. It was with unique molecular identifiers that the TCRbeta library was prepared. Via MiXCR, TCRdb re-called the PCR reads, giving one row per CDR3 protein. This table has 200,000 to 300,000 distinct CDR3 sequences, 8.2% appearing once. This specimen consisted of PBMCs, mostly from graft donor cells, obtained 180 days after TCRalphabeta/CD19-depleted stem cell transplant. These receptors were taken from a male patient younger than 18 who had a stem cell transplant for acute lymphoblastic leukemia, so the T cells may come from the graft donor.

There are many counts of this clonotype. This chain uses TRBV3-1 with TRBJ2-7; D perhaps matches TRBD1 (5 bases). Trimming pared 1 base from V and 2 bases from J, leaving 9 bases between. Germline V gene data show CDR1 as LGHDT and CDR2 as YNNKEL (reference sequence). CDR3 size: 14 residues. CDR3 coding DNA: TGTGCCAGCAGCCAAGTTAGGGGCACCTACGAGCAGTACTTC. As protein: CASSQVRGTYEQYF.

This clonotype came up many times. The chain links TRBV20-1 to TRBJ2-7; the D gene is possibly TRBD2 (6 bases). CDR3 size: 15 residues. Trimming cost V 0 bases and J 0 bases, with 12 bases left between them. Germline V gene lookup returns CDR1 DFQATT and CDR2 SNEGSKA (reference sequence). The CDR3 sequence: CSARETRIFSYEQYF. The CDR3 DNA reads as TGCAGTGCTAGAGAGACTAGAATCTTCTCCTACGAGCAGTACTTC.

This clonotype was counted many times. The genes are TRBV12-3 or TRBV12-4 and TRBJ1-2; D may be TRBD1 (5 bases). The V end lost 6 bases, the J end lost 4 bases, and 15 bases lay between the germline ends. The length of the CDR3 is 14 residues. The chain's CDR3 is CASRPREASYGYTF. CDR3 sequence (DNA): TGTGCCAGCAGACCCAGGGAGGCGAGCTATGGCTACACCTTC.

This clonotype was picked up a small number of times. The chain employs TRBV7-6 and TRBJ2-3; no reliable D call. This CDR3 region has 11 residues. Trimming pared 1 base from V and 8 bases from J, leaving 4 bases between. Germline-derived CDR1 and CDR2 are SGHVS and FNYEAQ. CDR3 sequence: CASSLGSTQYF. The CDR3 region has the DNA TGTGCCAGCAGCTTAGGTTCTACGCAGTATTTT.

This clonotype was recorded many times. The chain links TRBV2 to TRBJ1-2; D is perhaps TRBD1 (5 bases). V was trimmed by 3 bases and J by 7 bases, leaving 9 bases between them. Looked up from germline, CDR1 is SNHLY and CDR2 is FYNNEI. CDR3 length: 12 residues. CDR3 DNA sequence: TGTGCCAGCAGTGAGCGGGGGGGTGGCTACACCTTC. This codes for CASSERGGGYTF.

In DNA form, the CDR3 reads TGTGCCAGCAGAGTGTGGCTAGCGGGGTTTCGAACAGATACGCAGTATTTT. This encodes CASRVWLAGFRTDTQYF. The J gene is TRBJ2-3, the V gene TRBV5-6; 9 positions agree with TRBD2. There are 17 residues in the CDR3. J lost 3 bases, V lost 5 bases, and 13 bases had no gene match. CDR1 is SGHDT and CDR2 is YYEEEE in the germline V gene.

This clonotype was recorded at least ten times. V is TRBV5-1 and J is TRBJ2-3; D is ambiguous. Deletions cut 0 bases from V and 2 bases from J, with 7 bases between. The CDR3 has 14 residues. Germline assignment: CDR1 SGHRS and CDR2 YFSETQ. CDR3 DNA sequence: TGCGCCAGCAGCTTGGCATTACCCACAGATACGCAGTATTTT. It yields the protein CASSLALPTDTQYF.

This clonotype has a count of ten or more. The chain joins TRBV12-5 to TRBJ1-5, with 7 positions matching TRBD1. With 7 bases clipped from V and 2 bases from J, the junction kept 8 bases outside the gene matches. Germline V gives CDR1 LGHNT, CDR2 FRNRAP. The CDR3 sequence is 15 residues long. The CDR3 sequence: CASAEDRAGNQPQHF. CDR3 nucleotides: TGTGCTAGTGCCGAAGACAGGGCGGGCAATCAGCCCCAGCATTTT.

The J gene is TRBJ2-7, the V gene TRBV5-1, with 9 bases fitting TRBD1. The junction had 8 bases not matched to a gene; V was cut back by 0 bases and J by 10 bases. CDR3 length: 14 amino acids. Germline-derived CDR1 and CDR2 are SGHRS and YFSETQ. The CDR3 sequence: CASSLAGTGIDQYF. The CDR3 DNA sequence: TGCGCCAGCAGCTTGGCCGGGACAGGGATCGACCAGTACTTC.

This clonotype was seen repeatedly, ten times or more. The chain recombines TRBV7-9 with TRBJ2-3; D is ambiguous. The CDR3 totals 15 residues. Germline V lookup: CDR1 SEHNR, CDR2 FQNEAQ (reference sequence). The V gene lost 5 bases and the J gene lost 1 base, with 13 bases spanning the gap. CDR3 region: CASSPPAVGTDTQYF. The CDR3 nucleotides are TGTGCCAGCAGCCCGCCGGCAGTTGGCACAGATACGCAGTATTTT.

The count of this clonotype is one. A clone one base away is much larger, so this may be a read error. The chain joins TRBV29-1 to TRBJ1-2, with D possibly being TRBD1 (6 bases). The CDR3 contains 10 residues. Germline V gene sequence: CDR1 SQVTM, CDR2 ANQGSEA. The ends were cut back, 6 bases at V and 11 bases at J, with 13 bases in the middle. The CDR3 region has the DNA TGCAGCGTCGGACAGTTGGAATACACCTTC. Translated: CSVGQLEYTF.

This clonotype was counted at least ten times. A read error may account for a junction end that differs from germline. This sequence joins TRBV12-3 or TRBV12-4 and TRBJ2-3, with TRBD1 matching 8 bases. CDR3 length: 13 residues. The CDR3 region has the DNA TGTGCCAGCAGTTTAGCGCCGGGACAGGCCGTGTTTTTT. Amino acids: CASSLAPGQAVFF.

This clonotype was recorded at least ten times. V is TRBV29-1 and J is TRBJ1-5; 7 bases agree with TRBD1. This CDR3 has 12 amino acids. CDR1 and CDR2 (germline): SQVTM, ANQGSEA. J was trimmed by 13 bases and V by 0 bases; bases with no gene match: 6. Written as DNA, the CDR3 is TGCAGCGTTGAAGATAGGGGACAGAGTCAGCATTTT. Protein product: CSVEDRGQSQHF.

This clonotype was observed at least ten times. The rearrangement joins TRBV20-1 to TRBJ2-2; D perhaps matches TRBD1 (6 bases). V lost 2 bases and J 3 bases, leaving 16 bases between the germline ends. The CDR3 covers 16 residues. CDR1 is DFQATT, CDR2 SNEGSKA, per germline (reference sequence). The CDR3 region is CSARRPGGLYTGELFF. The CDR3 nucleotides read TGCAGTGCTAGACGCCCTGGGGGCTTATACACCGGGGAGCTGTTTTTT.

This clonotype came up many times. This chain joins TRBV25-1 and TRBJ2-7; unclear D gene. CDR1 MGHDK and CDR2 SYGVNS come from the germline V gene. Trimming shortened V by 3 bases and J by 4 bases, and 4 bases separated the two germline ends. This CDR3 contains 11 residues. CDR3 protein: CASSDLYEQYF. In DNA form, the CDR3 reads TGTGCCAGCAGTGACCTGTACGAGCAGTACTTC.

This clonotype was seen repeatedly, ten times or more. The CDR3 loop is CSAQTEMLTEAFF. DNA for the CDR3: TGCAGTGCCCAGACCGAAATGCTCACTGAAGCTTTCTTT. This chain connects TRBV20-1 to TRBJ1-1; no reliable D call. Germline V CDR1 and CDR2: DFQATT, SNEGSKA (reference sequence). The CDR3 extends over 13 amino acids. Trimming took 6 bases from V and 4 from J, leaving 15 bases between them.

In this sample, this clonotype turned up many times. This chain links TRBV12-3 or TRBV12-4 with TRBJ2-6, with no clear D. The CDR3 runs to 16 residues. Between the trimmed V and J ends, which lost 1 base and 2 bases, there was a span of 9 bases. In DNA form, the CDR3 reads TGTGCCAGCAGTTTAGGGGGATCCCCTGGGGCCAACGTCCTGACTTTC. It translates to CASSLGGSPGANVLTF.

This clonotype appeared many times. The CDR3 sequence: CASSLFLAEYNEQFF. DNA of the CDR3: TGTGCCAGCAGCTTATTCCTAGCGGAATACAATGAGCAGTTCTTC. This chain connects TRBV11-2 to TRBJ2-1, with 7 nucleotides matching TRBD2. The CDR3 spans 15 residues. V gave up 2 bases and J gave up 4 bases; unmatched junction bases: 5. In germline, CDR1 is SGHAT, CDR2 FQNNGV. Together with reference TRBV11-2 and TRBJ2-1, the CDR3 gives the full variable domain: EAGVAQSPRYKIIEKRQSVAFWCNPISGHATLYWYQQILGQGPKLLIQFQNNGVVDDSQLPKDRFSAERLKGVDSTLKIQPAKLEDSAVYLCASSLFLAEYNEQFFGPGTRLTVL.

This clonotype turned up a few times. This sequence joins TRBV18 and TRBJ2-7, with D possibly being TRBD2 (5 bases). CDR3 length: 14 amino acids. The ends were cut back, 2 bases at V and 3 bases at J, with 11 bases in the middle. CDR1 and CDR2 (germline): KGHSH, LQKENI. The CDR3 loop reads CASSPKDGGYEQYF. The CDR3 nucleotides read TGTGCCAGCTCACCAAAGGACGGAGGCTACGAGCAGTACTTC.

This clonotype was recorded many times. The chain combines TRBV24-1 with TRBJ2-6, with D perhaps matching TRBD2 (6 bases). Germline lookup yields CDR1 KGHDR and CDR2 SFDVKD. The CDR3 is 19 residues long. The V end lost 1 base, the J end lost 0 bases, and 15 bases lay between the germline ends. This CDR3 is CATSDLGFGGRSGANVLTF. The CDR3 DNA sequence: TGTGCCACCAGTGATTTAGGCTTCGGGGGTCGCTCTGGGGCCAACGTCCTGACTTTC.

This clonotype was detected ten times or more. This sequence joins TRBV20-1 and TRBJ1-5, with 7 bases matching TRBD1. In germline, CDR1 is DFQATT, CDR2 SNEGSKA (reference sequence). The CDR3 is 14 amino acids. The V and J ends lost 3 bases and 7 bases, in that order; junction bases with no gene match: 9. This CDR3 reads CSASRTGDGQPQHF. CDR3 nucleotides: TGCAGTGCTAGCCGGACAGGAGATGGCCAGCCCCAGCATTTT.

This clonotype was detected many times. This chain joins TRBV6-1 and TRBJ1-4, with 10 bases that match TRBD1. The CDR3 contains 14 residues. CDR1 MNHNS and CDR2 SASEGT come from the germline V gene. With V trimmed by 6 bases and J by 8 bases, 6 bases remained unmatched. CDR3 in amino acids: CASSLDRGREKLFF. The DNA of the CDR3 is TGTGCCAGCAGCCTGGACAGGGGGAGAGAAAAACTGTTTTTT.

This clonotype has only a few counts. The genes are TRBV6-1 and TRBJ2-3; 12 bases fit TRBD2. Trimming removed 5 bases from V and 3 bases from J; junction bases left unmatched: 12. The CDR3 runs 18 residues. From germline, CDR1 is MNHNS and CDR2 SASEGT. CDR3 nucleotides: TGTGCCAGCAGTCGCCGACTAGCGGGAGCTAGTGAGACAGATACGCAGTATTTT. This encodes CASSRRLAGASETDTQYF.

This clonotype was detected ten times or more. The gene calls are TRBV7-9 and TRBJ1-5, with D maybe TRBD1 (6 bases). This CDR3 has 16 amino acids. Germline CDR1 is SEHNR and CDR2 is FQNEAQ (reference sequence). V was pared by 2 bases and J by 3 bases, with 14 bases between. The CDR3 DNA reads TGTGCCAGCAGCTTAACGTTTGGACAGCTCAATCAGCCCCAGCATTTT. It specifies CASSLTFGQLNQPQHF. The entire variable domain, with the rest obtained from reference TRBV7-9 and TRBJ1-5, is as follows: DTGVSQNPRHKITKRGQNVTFRCDPISEHNRLYWYRQTLGQGPEFLTYFQNEAQLEKSRLLSDRFSAERPKGSFSTLEIQRTEQGDSAMYLCASSLTFGQLNQPQHFGDGTRLSIL.

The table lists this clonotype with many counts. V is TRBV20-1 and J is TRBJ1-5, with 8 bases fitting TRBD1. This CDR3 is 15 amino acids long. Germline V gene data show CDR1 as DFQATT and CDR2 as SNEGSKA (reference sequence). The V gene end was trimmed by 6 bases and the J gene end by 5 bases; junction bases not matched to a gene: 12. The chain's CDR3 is CSANDRGGRDQPQHF. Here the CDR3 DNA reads TGCAGTGCGAACGACAGGGGTGGAAGGGATCAGCCCCAGCATTTT.